This T cell receptor (beta chain) was recorded in a study of post-analysis software for immune sequencing data. J gave up 1 base and V 4 bases, and 3 bases lay outside the gene matches. Germline CDR1 reads SGHRS; CDR2 reads YFSETQ. The length of the CDR3 is 15 residues. Unique molecular identifiers featured in each of the TCR beta cDNA libraries. A single record per CDR3 protein comes from TCRdb applying MiXCR to the PCR reads. The data hold approximately 630,000 distinct CDR3 sequences, with approximately 59% observed a single time. Study results and limitations: There were about 5 TRBV segments more frequent in patients than controls, and TRBV5-6, TRBV5-1 and TRBV20-1 were among them. People with multiple sclerosis had a significantly lower normalized Chao1 diversity than controls did. With F measure, samples from one preparation batch clustered together strongly.

Of note for this clonotype: As yet, its antigen is unknown.

The sample taken for sequencing was blood. The sequence derives from a girl aged 2 to 9 with multiple sclerosis. The chain joins TRBV5-1 to TRBJ2-3; 10 nucleotides align to TRBD2. CDR3 in amino acids: CASSGTSAGTDTQYF. The CDR3 DNA follows: TGCGCCAGCAGCGGGACTAGCGCCGGCACAGATACGCAGTATTTT. The entire variable domain, with the rest obtained from reference TRBV5-1 and TRBJ2-3, is as follows: KAGVTQTPRYLIKTRGQQVTLSCSPISGHRSVSWYQQTPGQGLQFLFEYFSETQRNKGNFPGRFSGRQFSNSRSEMNVSTLELGDSALYLCASSGTSAGTDTQYFGPGTRLTVL.